What follows are 24 T cell receptor beta chains derived from one specimen sequenced in a study of cytomegalovirus exposure and HLA in healthy donors. PCR employed 60 Vbeta and 13 Jbeta primers. Generated by immunoSEQ multiplex PCR, the TCRdb table keeps only in-frame clones and is missing some. The table lists 150,000 to 200,000 clones, approximately 85% of them singletons. The sample taken for sequencing was PBMCs. The receptors come from a woman aged 50 to 60 in good health and CMV-seronegative.

The chain has TRBV6-6 and TRBJ1-2; tentatively, D is TRBD1 (5 bases). The CDR3 runs to 15 residues. Trimming pared 4 bases from V and 5 bases from J, leaving 17 bases between. Germline CDR1 reads MNHNY; CDR2 reads SVGAGI (reference sequence). CDR3 region: CASSSGQPLIYGYTF. The CDR3 DNA reads TGTGCCAGCAGTTCAGGACAACCTTTAATTTATGGCTACACCTTC.

This chain links TRBV4-1 with TRBJ2-3; weak D call: TRBD2 (5 bases). The CDR3 length is 15 residues. Trimming removed 4 bases at V and 3 bases at J, with 14 bases between. Germline loops: CDR1 MGHRA, CDR2 YSYEKL. The CDR3 region has the DNA TGCGCCAGCAGCCCCGGCGGGCCCCGTACAGATACGCAGTATTTT. Translated, it gives CASSPGGPRTDTQYF.

This clone was picked up one time. The V gene is TRBV5-6, the J gene TRBJ1-2; 7 bases map to TRBD1. CDR3 size: 13 residues. V trimming: 0 bases; J trimming: 4 bases; junction bases outside the gene matches: 0. Germline values: CDR1 SGHDT, CDR2 YYEEEE. In DNA form, the CDR3 reads TGTGCCAGCAGCTTGGACAGGGGCTATGGCTACACCTTC. Translation gives CASSLDRGYGYTF.

This clone was detected a few times. This sequence joins TRBV7-9 and TRBJ2-7; 7 bases agree with TRBD2. The CDR3 consists of 18 residues. V trimming: 3 bases; J trimming: 6 bases; junction bases outside the gene matches: 20. Germline V gives CDR1 SEHNR, CDR2 FQNEAQ (reference sequence). The CDR3 here is CASSFSREGLSVATEQYF. Written as DNA, the CDR3 is TGTGCCAGCAGCTTTTCGAGGGAGGGCCTTTCCGTGGCCACCGAGCAGTACTTC.

This chain uses TRBV5-6 with TRBJ2-7; the match to TRBD2 covers 9 bases. Germline values: CDR1 SGHDT, CDR2 YYEEEE. Trimming took 2 bases from V and 4 from J; bases not matched to a gene: 10. The length of the CDR3 is 16 residues. CDR3 amino acids: CASSFFKPLAGYEQYF. CDR3 DNA sequence: TGTGCCAGCAGCTTCTTCAAGCCCCTAGCGGGATACGAGCAGTACTTC.

This rearrangement joins TRBV5-1 to TRBJ2-7; TRBD2 might be the D (5 bases). Germline V gene sequence: CDR1 SGHRS, CDR2 YFSETQ. This CDR3 region has 12 residues. V lost 3 bases, J lost 4 bases, and 8 bases lay in between. The CDR3 protein is CASSSERYEQYF. CDR3 bases: TGCGCCAGCAGCTCGGAGCGGTACGAGCAGTACTTC.

The chain is built from TRBV28 and TRBJ2-7; D is uncertain. Trimming stripped 5 bases from V and 0 bases from J, with 17 bases between. There are 16 residues in the CDR3. Germline V gene data show CDR1 as MDHEN and CDR2 as SYDVKM. CDR3 loop: CASSTLGARNSYEQYF. The CDR3 DNA reads TGTGCCAGCAGTACGCTGGGCGCCCGTAACTCCTACGAGCAGTACTTC.

This chain connects TRBV6-1 to TRBJ2-7; TRBD2 matches at 8 bases. CDR3 length: 14 amino acids. Per germline, CDR1 MNHNS and CDR2 SASEGT. The ends lost 9 bases at V and 6 bases at J; junction bases unmatched: 13. The CDR3 reads CASMPGGRPPEQYF. The DNA of the CDR3 is TGTGCCAGTATGCCTGGCGGGAGGCCACCCGAGCAGTACTTC.

The chain joins TRBV10-3 to TRBJ2-1, with 13 nucleotides matching TRBD2. Germline CDR1 and CDR2: ENHRY and SYGVKD. V trimming: 6 bases; J trimming: 8 bases; junction bases outside the gene matches: 4. This CDR3 spans 14 amino acids. The CDR3 DNA follows: TGTGCCATCAGGGGGACTAGCGGGACCCATGAGCAGTTCTTC. It encodes CAIRGTSGTHEQFF.

The rearrangement uses TRBV7-8 and TRBJ1-6; no clear D. Per the germline V gene, CDR1 is SGHVS and CDR2 is FQNEAQ. CDR3 length equals 14 residues. Trimming stripped 1 base from V and 9 bases from J, with 10 bases between. The CDR3 nucleotides read TGTGCCAGCAGCTTAGTGGGCAGTCTTTCACCCCTCCACTTT. This sequence encodes CASSLVGSLSPLHF.

V and J are TRBV19 and TRBJ1-2; tentatively, D is TRBD1 (5 bases). Germline V gene sequence: CDR1 LNHDA, CDR2 SQIVND (reference sequence). Between the trimmed V and J ends, which lost 4 bases and 3 bases, there was a span of 12 bases. CDR3 length equals 14 residues. The CDR3 nucleotides read TGTGCCAGTAGTACCCCGCAGGGATACTATGGCTACACCTTC. Amino acids: CASSTPQGYYGYTF.

The CDR3 nucleotides are TGTGCCAGCAGTGCCCCCCTTAGGGGCACTGAAGCTTTCTTT. This translates into CASSAPLRGTEAFF. The gene calls are TRBV28 and TRBJ1-1; weak D call: TRBD1 (5 bases). CDR1 MDHEN and CDR2 SYDVKM come from the germline V gene. V was clipped by 5 bases and J by 4 bases, with 14 bases between them. This CDR3 has 14 residues.

The gene calls are TRBV19 and TRBJ1-5, with D perhaps matching TRBD1 (6 bases). Germline CDR1 LNHDA, CDR2 SQIVND (reference sequence). The CDR3 runs to 15 residues. Trimming cost V 3 bases and J 2 bases, with 11 bases left between them. CDR3 amino acids: CASSIHRAGNQPQHF. For the CDR3, the DNA is TGTGCCAGTAGTATTCACAGGGCTGGCAATCAGCCCCAGCATTTT.

The rearrangement uses TRBV19 and TRBJ1-4; 8 bases match TRBD1. J was trimmed by 4 bases and V by 2 bases; bases with no gene match: 6. Germline CDR1 LNHDA, CDR2 SQIVND (reference sequence). The CDR3 spans 16 residues. The CDR3 sequence: CASSIKRDRSNEKLFF. The CDR3 nucleotides read TGTGCCAGTAGTATAAAGAGGGACAGGAGTAATGAAAAACTGTTTTTT.

In this sample, this clone turned up a few times. The chain couples TRBV7-2 to TRBJ2-1, with 9 nucleotides matching TRBD2. The germline V gene encodes CDR1 SGHTA and CDR2 FQGNSA. V was clipped by 3 bases and J by 4 bases; unmatched bases: 13. The CDR3 spans 18 residues. CDR3 nucleotides: TGTGCCAGCAGCTTCCGAGGGGTAGCGGGAGTAGGATACAATGAGCAGTTCTTC. Protein: CASSFRGVAGVGYNEQFF.

The V and J genes are TRBV28 and TRBJ1-5; the match to TRBD1 covers 7 bases. The CDR3 has 12 residues. Germline CDR1 and CDR2: MDHEN and SYDVKM. Trimming removed 6 bases from V and 9 bases from J; junction bases left unmatched: 5. DNA for the CDR3: TGTGCCAGCAGAACAGGGGCTCCGCCCCAGCATTTT. This codes for CASRTGAPPQHF.

This clone showed up just a few times. The chain combines TRBV4-2 with TRBJ1-2; D not resolved. The CDR3 has 15 residues. Per germline, CDR1 LGHNA and CDR2 YNFKEQ. The V gene lost 0 bases and the J gene lost 1 base, with 9 bases spanning the gap. This chain's CDR3 is CASSQDLLFNYGYTF. Here the CDR3 DNA reads TGTGCCAGCAGCCAAGACCTCTTATTTAACTATGGCTACACCTTC.

The chain is built from TRBV7-2 and TRBJ2-1; 9 bases match TRBD2. The CDR3 has 15 amino acids. From germline, CDR1 is SGHTA and CDR2 FQGNSA. The V gene end was trimmed by 5 bases and the J gene end by 2 bases; junction bases not matched to a gene: 4. CDR3 residues: CASSTASGAYNEQFF. CDR3 sequence (DNA): TGTGCCAGCAGCACAGCTAGCGGGGCCTACAATGAGCAGTTCTTC.

The chain is built from TRBV12-5 and TRBJ1-5; D possibly corresponds to TRBD1 (5 bases). This CDR3 spans 13 amino acids. Germline CDR1 LGHNT, CDR2 FRNRAP. V was cut by 7 bases and J by 6 bases, with 13 bases left in between. CDR3 loop: CASAKDTLQPQHF. The CDR3 coding sequence is TGTGCTAGTGCCAAGGACACCCTTCAGCCCCAGCATTTT.

The CDR3 spells CASSSISGNTIYF. The CDR3 DNA is TGTGCCAGCAGCTCAATTTCTGGAAACACCATATATTTT. This rearrangement joins TRBV7-8 to TRBJ1-3; D gene unclear. The CDR3 covers 13 residues. The germline V gene has CDR1 SGHVS and CDR2 FQNEAQ. V lost 4 bases and J lost 1, with 5 bases in between.

This clone was seen just once. J is TRBJ2-6 and V is TRBV19, with TRBD1 matching 7 bases. This CDR3 spans 17 amino acids. Losses at the gene ends were 8 bases for V and 0 bases for J; bases not matched to a gene: 10. Germline V lookup: CDR1 LNHDA, CDR2 SQIVND (reference sequence). The CDR3, as DNA: TGTGCCAGTGGGGACAGAACCCTTCCCTCTGGGGCCAACGTCCTGACTTTC. This codes for CASGDRTLPSGANVLTF.

The V call is TRBV5-1, the J call TRBJ2-3, with D perhaps TRBD1 (5 bases). The CDR3 totals 16 residues. V shed 5 bases and J shed 2 bases, with 18 bases lying between them. Germline CDR1 is SGHRS and CDR2 is YFSETQ. The CDR3 region is CASSPARFGATDTQYF. The CDR3 DNA is TGCGCCAGCAGTCCAGCCCGCTTTGGGGCCACAGATACGCAGTATTTT.

V usage is TRBV28 and J usage is TRBJ1-1; the D is unclear. From germline, CDR1 is MDHEN and CDR2 SYDVKM. The germline V and J ends were trimmed by 8 bases and 5 bases, with 12 bases remaining between them. This CDR3 contains 12 residues. The CDR3: CASYSKRTEAFF. In nucleotides, the CDR3 is TGTGCCAGCTACTCGAAGAGGACTGAAGCTTTCTTT.

The chain has TRBV27 and TRBJ2-5; tentatively, D is TRBD2 (6 bases). The J call is in doubt because the DNA end fits TRBJ2-7 better. The CDR3 has 16 amino acids. Germline-derived CDR1 and CDR2 are MNHEY and SMNVEV (reference sequence). The CDR3 spells CASSPGGGGYPYEQYF. The CDR3 coding sequence is TGTGCCAGCAGTCCCGGGGGAGGCGGTTACCCCTACGAGCAGTACTTC.